Below, 19 T cell receptor beta chains from the same sample are listed, as sequenced in a study of OX40 agonist ivuxolimab in advanced cancers. Produced via immunoSEQ multiplex PCR; TCRdb's table is partial and in-frame only. The table shows 65,000 to 75,000 clones, with 85% occurring only once. Material: CD4+ or CD8+ T cells sorted from blood, obtained in a trial of the OX40 agonist ivuxolimab. These receptors originate from an adult with an advanced solid tumor such as melanoma, head and neck, liver or kidney cancer.

The chain recombines TRBV18 with TRBJ2-5; 7 nucleotides match TRBD2. Germline lookup yields CDR1 KGHSH and CDR2 LQKENI. The length of the CDR3 is 16 residues. The J segment lost 1 base and the V segment lost 5 bases, leaving 10 bases of the junction unmatched. The CDR3: CASSSLGGDLQETQYF. Here the CDR3 DNA reads TGTGCCAGCTCATCCCTGGGGGGGGACCTCCAAGAGACCCAGTACTTC.

The gene calls are TRBV5-5 and TRBJ1-3; D is perhaps TRBD1 (6 bases). Trimming removed 1 base from V and 2 bases from J, with 13 bases in between. This CDR3 contains 16 residues. Germline CDR1 reads SGHKS; CDR2 reads YYEKEE (reference sequence). The CDR3 DNA sequence: TGTGCCAGCAGCTTGAGGGGGGACTCCGCTGGAAACACCATATATTTT. It yields the protein CASSLRGDSAGNTIYF.

The V and J genes are TRBV29-1 and TRBJ2-7; D not certain. The V end lost 4 bases, the J end lost 5 bases, and 9 bases lay between the germline ends. The CDR3 is 11 amino acids. Germline values: CDR1 SQVTM, CDR2 ANQGSEA. The DNA of the CDR3 is TGCAGCGTTGGCATCCTTGACGAGCAGTACTTC. Encoded protein: CSVGILDEQYF.

This chain joins TRBV10-3 and TRBJ1-4; 8 bases agree with TRBD1. The ends lost 0 bases at V and 3 bases at J; junction bases unmatched: 0. The germline CDR1 and CDR2 sequences are ENHRY and SYGVKD. The CDR3 is 15 residues long. The CDR3 protein is CAISESDRANEKLFF. The CDR3 coding sequence is TGTGCCATCAGTGAGTCGGACAGGGCTAATGAAAAACTGTTTTTT.

As DNA, the CDR3 is TGTGCCTGGAGTGAGGGTAATCCCTACGAGCAGTACTTC. This sequence encodes CAWSEGNPYEQYF. This sequence joins TRBV30 and TRBJ2-7; D call uncertain. V was cut by 1 base and J by 2 bases, with 9 bases left in between. This CDR3 is built from 13 residues. In germline, CDR1 is GTSNPN, CDR2 SVGIG (reference sequence). Combining the CDR3 with reference TRBV30 and TRBJ2-7 gives the whole variable domain SQTIHQWPATLVQPVGSPLSLECTVEGTSNPNLYWYRQAAGRGLQLLFYSVGIGQISSEVPQNLSASRPQDRQFILSSKKLLLSDSGFYLCAWSEGNPYEQYFGPGTRLTVT.

This clone was seen once. V is TRBV23-1 and J is TRBJ1-4; D gene unclear. TRBV23-1 is flagged as an ORF with uncertain function. V gave up 2 bases and J gave up 8 bases, with 15 bases separating them. The CDR3 has 15 residues. CDR3 in amino acids: CASSQNEQSQEKLFF. CDR3 DNA: TGCGCCAGCAGTCAAAACGAACAGAGTCAGGAAAAACTGTTTTTT.

The chain uses TRBV19 and TRBJ2-7, with 9 nucleotides matching TRBD1. The CDR3 contains 14 residues. The junction had 5 bases not matched to a gene; V was cut back by 4 bases and J by 4 bases. Germline V gene data show CDR1 as LNHDA and CDR2 as SQIVND (reference sequence). The CDR3 protein is CASSTPGQGYEQYF. CDR3 DNA: TGTGCCAGTAGTACACCGGGACAGGGTTACGAGCAGTACTTC.

This sequence joins TRBV9 and TRBJ1-1; possibly TRBD1 for D (6 bases). The V gene's germline CDR1 is SGDLS and CDR2 YYNGEE. The CDR3 has 14 residues. Trimming cost V 2 bases and J 4 bases, with 12 bases left between them. The CDR3: CASSVKGGTTEAFF. In DNA form, the CDR3 reads TGTGCCAGCAGCGTTAAGGGGGGGACCACTGAAGCTTTCTTT.

The chain combines TRBV18 with TRBJ1-2; D ambiguous. Trimming stripped 4 bases from V and 4 bases from J, with 16 bases between. This CDR3 has 15 amino acids. Germline V gene sequence: CDR1 KGHSH, CDR2 LQKENI. The CDR3 region has the DNA TGTGCCAGCTCACTACAACAAGAAGGACTCTATGGCTACACCTTC. Its translation: CASSLQQEGLYGYTF.

The chain employs TRBV5-1 and TRBJ1-5; the D gene is possibly TRBD1 (6 bases). The CDR3 length is 16 residues. CDR1 SGHRS and CDR2 YFSETQ come from the germline V gene. The ends were cut back, 0 bases at V and 0 bases at J, with 10 bases in the middle. Here the CDR3 DNA reads TGCGCCAGCAGCTTGGGGGACACAAATAGCAATCAGCCCCAGCATTTT. Protein product: CASSLGDTNSNQPQHF.

This clone was detected only once. The V gene is TRBV18, the J gene TRBJ2-3; D gene ambiguous. The CDR3 loop spans 12 amino acids. V shed 4 bases and J shed 4 bases, with 6 bases lying between them. The germline V gene encodes CDR1 KGHSH and CDR2 LQKENI. Here the CDR3 reads CASSRGSDTQYF. The CDR3 coding sequence is TGTGCCAGCTCACGAGGATCAGATACGCAGTATTTT.

The CDR3 nucleotides read TGTGCCAGCGGCATTTCTACTCAAGAGACCCAGTACTTC. It yields the protein CASGISTQETQYF. The chain has TRBV11-2 and TRBJ2-5, with D unclear. Germline CDR1 is SGHAT and CDR2 is FQNNGV. The length of the CDR3 is 13 residues. Trimming shortened V by 8 bases and J by 2 bases, and 12 bases separated the two germline ends.

With regard to this clone: The junction departs from the called germline gene at one end, perhaps through a read error. The chain carries TRBV15 and TRBJ2-1, with TRBD1 matching 7 bases. The CDR3 is 13 residues long. Germline loops: CDR1 LNHNV, CDR2 YYDKDF (reference sequence). The CDR3 nucleotides read TGTGCCACCAGCAGAGAATTACAGGGGCCACAAGTCTTC. Protein sequence: CATSRELQGPQVF.

The CDR3 DNA is TGTGCCAGCAGCCAAAGCTGGGAGGGACTTCGCGTGGTCGACGAGCAGTACTTC. Protein sequence: CASSQSWEGLRVVDEQYF. The chain combines TRBV14 with TRBJ2-7; 7 bases map to TRBD2. The CDR3 runs to 18 residues. V lost 2 bases to trimming and J lost 5 bases; unmatched junction nucleotides: 18. Looked up from germline, CDR1 is SGHDN and CDR2 is FVKESK.

The chain has TRBV2 and TRBJ2-2, with 7 positions matching TRBD1. Unmatched junction bases numbered 4, after V lost 6 bases and J lost 6 bases. Germline assignment: CDR1 SNHLY and CDR2 FYNNEI. The CDR3 extends over 13 amino acids. The CDR3 region has the DNA TGTGCCAGCAGGACCGGGACAGCCGGGGAGCTGTTTTTT. Protein: CASRTGTAGELFF.

This clone was seen only a few times. The V gene is TRBV2, the J gene TRBJ1-1; TRBD1 matches 9 bases. Germline loops: CDR1 SNHLY, CDR2 FYNNEI. After removal of 7 bases from V and 4 bases from J, the junction contained 7 bases not matched to a gene. CDR3 size: 14 residues. In nucleotides, the CDR3 is TGTGCCAGCACCCTTTCGACAGGGGGCACTGAAGCTTTCTTT. This codes for CASTLSTGGTEAFF.

V and J are TRBV6-1 and TRBJ2-7; D unclear. The CDR3 consists of 10 residues. Germline assignment: CDR1 MNHNS and CDR2 SASEGT. V was shortened by 7 bases and J by 3 bases, with 4 bases between the two germline ends. CDR3 loop: CASIDYEQYF. The CDR3 nucleotides are TGTGCCAGCATAGACTACGAGCAGTACTTC.

The V call is TRBV21-1, the J call TRBJ1-5. TRBV21-1 is labeled a pseudogene. This CDR3 is 18 amino acids long. CDR3 coding DNA: TGTGCCAGCAGCAAAGATGTTAGTTCGGGACCGAACAATCAGCCCCAGCATTTT. Residues: CASSKDVSSGPNNQPQHF.

The chain has TRBV7-9 and TRBJ2-7; possibly TRBD1 or TRBD2 for D (5 bases each). The V end was cut by 0 bases, the J end by 0 bases, with 12 bases between. The CDR3 extends over 16 amino acids. Germline CDR1 is SEHNR and CDR2 is FQNEAQ (reference sequence). CDR3 sequence reads: CASSLARDLYSYEQYF. CDR3 bases: TGTGCCAGCAGCTTAGCGAGGGACCTTTACTCCTACGAGCAGTACTTC.